The entry below describes one T cell receptor (beta chain). Unique molecular identifiers were used in preparing the TCRbeta library. MiXCR, run by TCRdb on the PCR reads, gives a single entry per CDR3 protein. The repertoire holds around 400,000 distinct CDR3 sequences, with about a fifth as singletons. This specimen belongs to a study of T-cell reconstitution after alpha-beta-depleted transplantation in children. This TCR was sampled from a human donor who donated a stem cell graft to a child with acute myeloid leukemia. This material consisted of PBMCs from the stem cell graft donor, taken from the stem cell graft.

The CDR3 sequence: CASSSQAGGSYNEQFF. CDR3 nucleotides: TGTGCCAGCAGCTCACAAGCGGGAGGGTCCTACAATGAGCAGTTCTTC. This chain connects TRBV7-9 to TRBJ2-1, with 10 bases fitting TRBD2. The trim removed 4 bases at V and 1 base at J, leaving 4 bases unmatched. The CDR3 has 16 amino acids. CDR1 is SEHNR and CDR2 is FQNEAQ in the germline V gene (reference sequence). The complete variable domain, with remaining parts taken from reference TRBV7-9 and TRBJ2-1, reads DTGVSQNPRHKITKRGQNVTFRCDPISEHNRLYWYRQTLGQGPEFLTYFQNEAQLEKSRLLSDRFSAERPKGSFSTLEIQRTEQGDSAMYLCASSSQAGGSYNEQFFGPGTRLTVL.